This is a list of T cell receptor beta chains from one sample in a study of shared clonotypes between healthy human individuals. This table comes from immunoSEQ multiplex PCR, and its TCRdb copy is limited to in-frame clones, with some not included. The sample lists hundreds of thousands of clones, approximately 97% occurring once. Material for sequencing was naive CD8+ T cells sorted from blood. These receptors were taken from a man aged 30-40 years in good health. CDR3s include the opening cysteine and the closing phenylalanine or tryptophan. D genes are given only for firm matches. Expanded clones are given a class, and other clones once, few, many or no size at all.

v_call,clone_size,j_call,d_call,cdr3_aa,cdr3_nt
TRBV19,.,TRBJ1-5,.,CASSIGWGAAQPQHF,TGTGCCAGTAGTATAGGGTGGGGGGCGGCTCAGCCCCAGCATTTT
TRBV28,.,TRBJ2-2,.,CASSSDAIPRTNTGELFF,TGTGCCAGCAGTTCAGACGCGATTCCTCGAACGAACACCGGGGAGCTGTTTTTT
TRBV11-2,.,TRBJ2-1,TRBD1,CASSPVYGTASYNEQFF,TGTGCCAGCAGCCCGGTATACGGGACAGCATCCTACAATGAGCAGTTCTTC
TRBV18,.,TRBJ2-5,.,CASTSVEYQETQYF,TGTGCCAGCACGAGTGTCGAGTACCAAGAGACCCAGTACTTC
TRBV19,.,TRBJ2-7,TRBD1,CASSIEGTGISYEQYF,TGTGCCAGTAGTATAGAGGGGACAGGGATCTCCTACGAGCAGTACTTC
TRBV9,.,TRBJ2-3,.,CASSVSWADTQYF,TGTGCCAGCAGCGTTAGTTGGGCAGATACGCAGTATTTT
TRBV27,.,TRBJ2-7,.,CASSLRGFNEQYF,TGTGCCAGCAGTCTACGAGGGTTCAACGAGCAGTACTTC
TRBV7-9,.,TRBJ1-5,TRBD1,CASSLGGQGNQPQHF,TGTGCCAGCAGCTTAGGAGGACAGGGCAATCAGCCCCAGCATTTT
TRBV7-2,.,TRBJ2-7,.,CASSLVLGQKVYEQYF,TGTGCCAGCAGCTTAGTTTTGGGGCAGAAAGTCTACGAGCAGTACTTC
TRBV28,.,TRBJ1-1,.,CASSNYPGGTEAFF,TGTGCCAGCTCGAACTATCCTGGCGGCACTGAAGCTTTCTTT
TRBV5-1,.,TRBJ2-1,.,CASSADRSRSYNEQFF,TGCGCCAGCAGCGCGGACCGTTCTCGGTCCTACAATGAGCAGTTCTTC
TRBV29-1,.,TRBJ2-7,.,CSVVGGEESYEQYF,TGCAGCGTTGTCGGGGGCGAGGAGTCCTACGAGCAGTACTTC
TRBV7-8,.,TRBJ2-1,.,CASSLAAPAYNEQFF,TGTGCCAGCAGCTTAGCCGCCCCCGCGTACAATGAGCAGTTCTTC
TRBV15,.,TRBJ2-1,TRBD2,CATSSSWEGRKSNEQFF,TGTGCCACCAGCAGTTCTTGGGAGGGCCGGAAATCGAATGAGCAGTTCTTC
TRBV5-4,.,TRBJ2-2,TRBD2,CASSSWTSGANTGELFF,TGTGCCAGCAGCTCCTGGACTAGCGGAGCGAACACCGGGGAGCTGTTTTTT
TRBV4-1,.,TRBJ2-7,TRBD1,CASSQTVTGGGYEQYF,TGCGCCAGCAGCCAAACCGTGACAGGGGGGGGTTACGAGCAGTACTTC
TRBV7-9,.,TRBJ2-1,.,CASSGRTVVEQFF,TGTGCCAGCAGCGGACGGACAGTGGTCGAGCAGTTCTTC
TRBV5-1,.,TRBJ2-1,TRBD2,CASSFPGASGTDEQFF,TGCGCCAGCAGCTTCCCCGGGGCTAGCGGGACTGATGAGCAGTTCTTC
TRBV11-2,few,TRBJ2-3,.,CASSFGFGTDTQYF,TGTGCCAGCAGCTTTGGCTTCGGTACAGATACGCAGTATTTT
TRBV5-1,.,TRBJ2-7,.,CASSLLDGDFYEQYF,TGCGCCAGCAGCTTGCTGGACGGGGATTTTTACGAGCAGTACTTC
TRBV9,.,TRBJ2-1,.,CASSVGTGNEQFF,TGTGCCAGCAGCGTAGGAACAGGCAATGAGCAGTTCTTC
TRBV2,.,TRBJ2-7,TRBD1,CASSERGQVPYEQYF,TGTGCCAGCAGTGAAAGGGGACAGGTTCCCTACGAGCAGTACTTC
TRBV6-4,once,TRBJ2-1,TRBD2,CASSLGLAGKGEQFF,TGTGCCAGCAGCTTGGGACTAGCGGGAAAGGGTGAGCAGTTCTTC
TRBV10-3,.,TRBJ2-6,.,CAITGSGANVLTF,TGTGCCATCACAGGCTCTGGGGCCAACGTCCTGACTTTC
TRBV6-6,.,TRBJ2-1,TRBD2,CASSPGRSSYNEQFF,TGTGCCAGCAGTCCCGGGAGGAGCTCCTACAATGAGCAGTTCTTC
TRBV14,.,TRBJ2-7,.,CASSQDLGSYEQYF,TGTGCCAGCAGCCAAGATCTCGGGTCCTACGAGCAGTACTTC
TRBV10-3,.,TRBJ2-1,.,CAISERANYNEQFF,TGTGCCATCAGTGAGCGGGCTAATTACAATGAGCAGTTCTTC
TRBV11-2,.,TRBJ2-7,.,CASSFLYPSYEQYF,TGTGCCAGCAGCTTCTTATATCCCTCCTACGAGCAGTACTTC
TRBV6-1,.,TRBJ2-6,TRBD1,CASSAYGQGRLSGANVLTF,TGTGCCAGCAGTGCTTACGGACAGGGGCGCCTATCTGGGGCCAACGTCCTGACTTTC
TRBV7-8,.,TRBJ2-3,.,CASSLGEDGLTDTQYF,TGTGCCAGCAGCTTAGGGGAGGACGGGCTCACAGATACGCAGTATTTT
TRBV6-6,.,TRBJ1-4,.,CASSLRQVDVEKLFF,TGTGCCAGCAGCCTTCGACAGGTTGATGTTGAAAAACTGTTTTTT
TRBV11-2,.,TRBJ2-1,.,CASSSMVNEQFF,TGTGCCAGCAGCTCAATGGTGAATGAGCAGTTCTTC
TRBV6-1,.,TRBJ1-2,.,CASSEWAEGPTSVYGYTF,TGTGCCAGCAGTGAATGGGCGGAGGGACCAACCTCGGTCTATGGCTACACCTTC
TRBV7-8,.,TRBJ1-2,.,CASSSYPRGPNYGYTF,TGTGCCAGCAGCTCTTATCCGCGGGGGCCTAACTATGGCTACACCTTC
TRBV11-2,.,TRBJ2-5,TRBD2,CASSLTSGSQETQYF,TGTGCCAGCAGCTTAACTAGCGGGAGCCAAGAGACCCAGTACTTC
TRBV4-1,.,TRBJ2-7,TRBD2,CASSKVAGAYEQYF,TGCGCCAGCAGCAAGGTAGCGGGGGCCTACGAGCAGTACTTC
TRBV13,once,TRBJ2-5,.,CASSTRGRETQYF,TGTGCCAGCAGCACCCGCGGGCGGGAGACCCAGTACTTC
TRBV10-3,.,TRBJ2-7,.,CASSEERTNEQYF,TGTGCCAGTTCGGAGGAGCGAACGAACGAGCAGTACTTC
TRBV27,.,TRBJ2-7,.,CASSHGTSYEQYF,TGTGCCAGCAGTCACGGGACATCCTACGAGCAGTACTTC
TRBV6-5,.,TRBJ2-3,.,CASSYGPNTQYF,TGTGCCAGCAGTTACGGCCCAAATACGCAGTATTTT
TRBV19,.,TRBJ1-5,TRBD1,CASSTGGSNQPQHF,TGTGCCAGTAGCACAGGGGGTAGCAATCAGCCCCAGCATTTT
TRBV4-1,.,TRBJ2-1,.,CASSHSDHNEQFF,TGCGCCAGCAGCCATAGCGACCACAATGAGCAGTTCTTC
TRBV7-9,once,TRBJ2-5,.,CASSLVVGVRETQYF,TGTGCCAGCAGCTTAGTGGTGGGAGTTCGAGAGACCCAGTACTTC
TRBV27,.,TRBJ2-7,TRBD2,CASSLTSGKSYEQYF,TGTGCCAGCAGTTTGACTAGCGGGAAAAGCTACGAGCAGTACTTC
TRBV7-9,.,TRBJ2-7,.,CASSVSRAKDYEQYF,TGTGCCAGCAGCGTTTCGCGCGCAAAAGACTACGAGCAGTACTTC
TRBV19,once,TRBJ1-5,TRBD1,CASSTQGVVQPQHF,TGTGCCAGTAGTACACAGGGGGTGGTACAGCCCCAGCATTTT
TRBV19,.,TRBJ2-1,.,CASSLLDSNEQFF,TGTGCCAGTAGTCTCTTGGACAGCAATGAGCAGTTCTTC
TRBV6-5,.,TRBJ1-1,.,CASRRRTGDTEAFF,TGTGCCAGCAGACGACGAACAGGAGACACTGAAGCTTTCTTT
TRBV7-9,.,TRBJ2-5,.,CASSLGGKQETQYF,TGTGCCAGCAGCTTAGGGGGCAAACAAGAGACCCAGTACTTC
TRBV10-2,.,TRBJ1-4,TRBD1,CASYNLGQGTNEKLFF,TGCGCCAGCTATAACCTCGGACAGGGAACTAATGAAAAACTGTTTTTT
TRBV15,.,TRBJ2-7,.,CATSREQVSSYEQYF,TGTGCCACCAGCAGAGAGCAGGTGAGCTCCTACGAGCAGTACTTC
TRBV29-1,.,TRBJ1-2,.,CSVEGGYGYTF,TGCAGCGTTGAGGGAGGCTATGGCTACACCTTC
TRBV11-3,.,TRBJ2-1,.,CASSWTGAPNEQFF,TGTGCCAGCAGCTGGACCGGCGCCCCCAATGAGCAGTTCTTC